Below, one TCR beta chain is given with its context. These data are taken from a study of radiotherapy plus CTLA-4 blockade in lung cancer. CDR3 length: 14 residues. J lost 11 bases, V lost 9 bases, and 15 bases had no gene match. Germline lookup yields CDR1 LNHDA and CDR2 SQIVND (reference sequence). Produced via immunoSEQ multiplex PCR; TCRdb's table is partial and in-frame only. The sample includes approximately 100,000 clones, 82% of them seen just once. The source of this sequence is a human donor with non-small cell lung cancer who had a partial response to radiotherapy plus ipilimumab. The J gene is TRBJ2-5, the V gene TRBV19, with 10 nucleotides matching TRBD1. The material sequenced was peripheral blood, taken from a patient treated with radiotherapy plus ipilimumab. This CDR3 reads CASQPGQGRGEQYF. The CDR3 region has the DNA TGTGCCAGCCAACCGGGACAGGGGAGGGGAGAGCAGTACTTC. Filled out from reference TRBV19 and TRBJ2-5, the complete variable domain reads DGGITQSPKYLFRKEGQNVTLSCEQNLNHDAMYWYRQDPGQGLRLIYYSQIVNDFQKGDIAEGYSVSREKKESFPLTVTSAQKNPTAFYLCASQPGQGRGEQYFGPGTRLLVL.